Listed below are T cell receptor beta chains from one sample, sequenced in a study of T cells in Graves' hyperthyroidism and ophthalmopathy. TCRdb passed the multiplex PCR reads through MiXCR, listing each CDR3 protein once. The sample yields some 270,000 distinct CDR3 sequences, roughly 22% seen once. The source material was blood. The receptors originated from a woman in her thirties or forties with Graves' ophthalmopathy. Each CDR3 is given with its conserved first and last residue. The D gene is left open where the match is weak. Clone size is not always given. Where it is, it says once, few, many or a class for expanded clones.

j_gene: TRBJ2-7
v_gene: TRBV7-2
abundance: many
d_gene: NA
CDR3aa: CASSNSYEQYF
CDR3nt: TGTGCCAGCAGCAACTCCTACGAGCAGTACTTC

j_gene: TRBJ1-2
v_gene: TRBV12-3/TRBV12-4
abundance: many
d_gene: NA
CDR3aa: CASKGGSLYGYTF
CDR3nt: TGTGCCAGCAAGGGGGGATCACTCTATGGCTACACCTTC

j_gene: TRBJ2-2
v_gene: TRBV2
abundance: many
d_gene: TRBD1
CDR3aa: CASSESFRGLNTGELFF
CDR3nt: TGTGCCAGCAGTGAATCTTTTAGGGGGCTGAACACCGGGGAGCTGTTTTTT

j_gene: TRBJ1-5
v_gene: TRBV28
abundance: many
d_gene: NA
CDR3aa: CASSLSGWFFIMSNQPQHF
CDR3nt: TGTGCCAGCAGTTTGTCAGGGTGGTTTTTCATAATGAGCAATCAGCCCCAGCATTTT

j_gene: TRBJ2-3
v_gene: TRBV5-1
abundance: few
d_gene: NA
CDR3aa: CASSVGMPDTQYF
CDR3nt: TGCGCCAGCAGCGTAGGAATGCCAGATACGCAGTATTTT

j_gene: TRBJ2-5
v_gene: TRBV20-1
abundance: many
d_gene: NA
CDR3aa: CSANSGFTETQYF
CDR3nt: TGCAGTGCAAATTCAGGGTTTACTGAGACCCAGTACTTC

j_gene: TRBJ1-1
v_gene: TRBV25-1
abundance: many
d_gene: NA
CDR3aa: CASSEGGVRTEAFF
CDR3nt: TGTGCCAGCAGTGAGGGGGGGGTGAGGACTGAAGCTTTCTTT

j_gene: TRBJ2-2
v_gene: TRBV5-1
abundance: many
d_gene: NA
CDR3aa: CASSALPGVTGELFF
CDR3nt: TGCGCCAGCAGCGCGCTCCCGGGGGTCACCGGGGAGCTGTTTTTT

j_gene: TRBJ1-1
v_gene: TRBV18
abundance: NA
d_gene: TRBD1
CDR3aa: CASSPSDLGQVMNTEAFF
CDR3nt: TGTGCCAGCTCACCTTCTGATTTGGGACAGGTCATGAACACTGAAGCTTTCTTT

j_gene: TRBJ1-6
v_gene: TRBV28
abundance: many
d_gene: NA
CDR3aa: CASRSVLGIMNSPLHF
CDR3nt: TGTGCCAGCAGGAGCGTTTTGGGTATTATGAATTCACCCCTCCACTTT

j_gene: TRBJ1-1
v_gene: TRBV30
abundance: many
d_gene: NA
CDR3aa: CAWSAQASTEAFF
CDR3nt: TGTGCCTGGAGTGCACAGGCAAGCACTGAAGCTTTCTTT

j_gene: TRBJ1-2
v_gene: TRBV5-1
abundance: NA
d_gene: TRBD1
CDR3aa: CASSWDRGGYTF
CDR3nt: TGCGCCAGCAGCTGGGACAGGGGCGGCTACACCTTC

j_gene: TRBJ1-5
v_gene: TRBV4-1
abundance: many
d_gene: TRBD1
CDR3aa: CASSQAQGVQPQHF
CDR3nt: TGCGCCAGCAGCCAAGCGCAGGGGGTTCAGCCCCAGCATTTT

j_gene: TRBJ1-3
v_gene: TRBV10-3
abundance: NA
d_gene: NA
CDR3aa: CAISDTGAGNTIYF
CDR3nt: TGTGCCATCAGTGACACGGGTGCTGGAAACACCATATATTTT

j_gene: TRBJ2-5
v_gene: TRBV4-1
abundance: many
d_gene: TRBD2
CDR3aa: CASSRRILAGSDETQYF
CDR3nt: TGCGCCAGCAGCCGAAGAATACTAGCGGGAAGTGATGAGACCCAGTACTTC

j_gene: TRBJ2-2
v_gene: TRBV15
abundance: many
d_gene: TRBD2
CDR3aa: CATSETSGRANTGELFF
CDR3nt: TGTGCCACCAGCGAGACTAGCGGGAGGGCCAACACCGGGGAGCTGTTTTTT

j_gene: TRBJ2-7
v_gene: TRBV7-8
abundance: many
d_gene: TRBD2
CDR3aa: CASSLVREGRSEQYF
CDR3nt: TGTGCCAGCAGCTTAGTGCGGGAGGGCCGGTCCGAGCAGTACTTC

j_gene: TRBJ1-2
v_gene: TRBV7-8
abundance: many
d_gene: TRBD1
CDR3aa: CASSQDRGANYGHTF
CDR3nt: TGTGCCAGCAGCCAGGACAGGGGAGCTAACTATGGCCACACCTTC

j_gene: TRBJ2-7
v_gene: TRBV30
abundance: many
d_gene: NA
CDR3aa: CACGPSSYEQYF
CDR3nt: TGTGCCTGCGGACCATCCTCCTACGAGCAGTACTTC

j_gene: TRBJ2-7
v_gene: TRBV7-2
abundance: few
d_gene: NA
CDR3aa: CASSQVVSYEQYF
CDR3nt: TGTGCCAGCAGCCAGGTGGTCTCCTACGAGCAGTACTTC

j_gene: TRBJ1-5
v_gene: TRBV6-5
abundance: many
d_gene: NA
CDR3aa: CASSSSGFGNQPQHF
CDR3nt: TGTGCCAGCAGTTCGAGCGGCTTTGGCAATCAGCCCCAGCATTTT

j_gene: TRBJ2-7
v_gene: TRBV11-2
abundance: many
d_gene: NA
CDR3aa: CASSLDQVRSYEQYF
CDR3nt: TGTGCCAGCAGCTTAGATCAAGTGCGGAGCTACGAGCAGTACTTC

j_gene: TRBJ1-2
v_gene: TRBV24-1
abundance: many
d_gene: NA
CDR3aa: CAAGDSPYGYTF
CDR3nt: TGTGCCGCCGGAGACAGCCCCTATGGCTACACCTTC

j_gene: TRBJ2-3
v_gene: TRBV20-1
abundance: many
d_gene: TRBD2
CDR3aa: CSARVWGGRADTQYF
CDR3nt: TGCAGTGCTAGAGTTTGGGGAGGGCGGGCAGATACGCAGTATTTT

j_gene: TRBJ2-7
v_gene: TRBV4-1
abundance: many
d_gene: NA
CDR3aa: CASSGVGSYEQYF
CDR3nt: TGCGCCAGCAGCGGGGTAGGCTCCTACGAGCAGTACTTC

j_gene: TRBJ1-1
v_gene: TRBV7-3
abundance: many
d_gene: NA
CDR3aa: CASRRQMNTEAFF
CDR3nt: TGTGCCAGCCGGCGGCAAATGAACACTGAAGCTTTCTTT

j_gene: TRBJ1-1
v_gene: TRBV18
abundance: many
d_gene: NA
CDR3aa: CASSPLAGTENTEAFF
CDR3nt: TGTGCCAGCTCCCCGTTGGCCGGGACGGAGAACACTGAAGCTTTCTTT

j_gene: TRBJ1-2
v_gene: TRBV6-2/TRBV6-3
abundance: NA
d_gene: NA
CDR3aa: CASSYWTDGYTF
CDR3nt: TGTGCCAGCAGTTACTGGACAGATGGCTACACCTTC

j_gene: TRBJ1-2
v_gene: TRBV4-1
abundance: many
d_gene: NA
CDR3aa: CASSQDRAGLYGYTF
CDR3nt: TGCGCCAGCAGCCAAGATCGGGCAGGGCTCTATGGCTACACCTTC

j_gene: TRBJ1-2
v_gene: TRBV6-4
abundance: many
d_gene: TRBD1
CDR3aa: CASSEKYEDRAYYGYTF
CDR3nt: TGTGCCAGCAGTGAGAAATACGAGGACAGGGCGTACTATGGCTACACCTTC

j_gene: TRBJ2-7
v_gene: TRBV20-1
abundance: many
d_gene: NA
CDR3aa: CSARDLGTGTYEQYF
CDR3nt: TGCAGTGCTAGAGATTTGGGGACGGGAACCTACGAGCAGTACTTC

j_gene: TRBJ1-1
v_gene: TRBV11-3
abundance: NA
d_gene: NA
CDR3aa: CASSLDVGSGTEAFF
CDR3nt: TGTGCCAGCAGCTTAGACGTGGGAAGTGGCACTGAAGCTTTCTTT

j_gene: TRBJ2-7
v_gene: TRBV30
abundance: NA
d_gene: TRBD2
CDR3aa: CAWSLPGLAGLNSYEQYF
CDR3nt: TGTGCCTGGAGTTTACCGGGACTAGCGGGTCTAAACTCCTACGAGCAGTACTTC

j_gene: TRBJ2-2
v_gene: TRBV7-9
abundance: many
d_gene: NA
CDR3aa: CASSLALSTGELFF
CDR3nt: TGTGCCAGCAGCTTAGCCCTGAGTACCGGGGAGCTGTTTTTT

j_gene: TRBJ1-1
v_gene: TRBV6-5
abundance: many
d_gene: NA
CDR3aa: CASRSGNTEAFF
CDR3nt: TGTGCCAGCAGATCCGGGAACACTGAAGCTTTCTTT

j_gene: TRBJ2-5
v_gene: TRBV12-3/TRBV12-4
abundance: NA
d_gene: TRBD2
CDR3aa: CATSAGDGETQYF
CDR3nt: TGTGCCACCTCAGCGGGAGACGGGGAGACCCAGTACTTC

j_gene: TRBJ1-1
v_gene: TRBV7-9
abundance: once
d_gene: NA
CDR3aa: CASSLTPHAEAFF
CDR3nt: TGTGCCAGCAGCTTAACACCCCATGCTGAAGCTTTCTTT

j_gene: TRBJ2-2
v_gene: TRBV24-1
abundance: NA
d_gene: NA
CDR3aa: CATSDPAGSTGELFF
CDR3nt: TGTGCCACCAGTGATCCCGCTGGGAGCACCGGGGAGCTGTTTTTT

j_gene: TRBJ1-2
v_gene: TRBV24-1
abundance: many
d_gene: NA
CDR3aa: CATSDRTSGDYGYTF
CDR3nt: TGTGCCACCAGTGATAGAACTTCAGGCGACTATGGCTACACCTTC

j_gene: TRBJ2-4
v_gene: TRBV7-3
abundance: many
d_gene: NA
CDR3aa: CASSLSSGSGQNIQYF
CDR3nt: TGTGCCAGCAGCTTAAGTTCCGGGAGTGGGCAAAACATTCAGTACTTC

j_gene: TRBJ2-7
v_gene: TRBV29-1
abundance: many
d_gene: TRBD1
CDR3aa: CSVETRDRQAYEQYF
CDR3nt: TGCAGCGTTGAAACCCGGGACAGGCAAGCCTACGAGCAGTACTTC

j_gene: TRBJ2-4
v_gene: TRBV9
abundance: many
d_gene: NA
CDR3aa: CASSVTQAENIQYF
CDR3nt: TGTGCCAGCAGCGTAACCCAGGCCGAAAACATTCAGTACTTC

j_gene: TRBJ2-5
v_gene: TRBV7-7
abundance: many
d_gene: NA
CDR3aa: CASSLVGRETQETQYF
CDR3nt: TGTGCTAGCAGCTTGGTGGGCCGGGAGACCCAAGAGACCCAGTACTTC

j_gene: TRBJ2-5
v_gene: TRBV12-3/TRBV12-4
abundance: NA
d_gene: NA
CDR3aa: CASSTAEGETQYF
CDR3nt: TGTGCCAGCAGTACGGCGGAGGGAGAGACCCAGTACTTC

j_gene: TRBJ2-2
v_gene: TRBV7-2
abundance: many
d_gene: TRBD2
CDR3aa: CASSPWGTSGYANTGELFF
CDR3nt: TGTGCCAGCAGCCCATGGGGGACTAGCGGTTACGCGAACACCGGGGAGCTGTTTTTT

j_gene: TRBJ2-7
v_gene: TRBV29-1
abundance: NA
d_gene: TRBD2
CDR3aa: CSTGLAGDEQYF
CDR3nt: TGCAGCACTGGACTAGCGGGAGACGAGCAGTACTTC

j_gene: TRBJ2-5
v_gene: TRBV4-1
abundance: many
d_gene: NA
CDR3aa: CASSQVDYQETQYF
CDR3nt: TGCGCCAGCAGCCAAGTAGATTACCAAGAGACCCAGTACTTC

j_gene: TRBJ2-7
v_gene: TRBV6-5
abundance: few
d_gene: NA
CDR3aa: CASSFGDNEQYF
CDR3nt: TGTGCCAGCAGTTTCGGTGATAACGAGCAGTACTTC

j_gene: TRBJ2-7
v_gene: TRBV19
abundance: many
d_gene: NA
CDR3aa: CASSIGSNSYEQYF
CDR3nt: TGTGCCAGTAGTATAGGTTCCAATTCCTACGAGCAGTACTTC

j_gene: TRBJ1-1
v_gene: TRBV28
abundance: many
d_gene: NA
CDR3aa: CASSPTKQGNTEAFF
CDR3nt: TGTGCCAGCAGTCCTACCAAGCAGGGGAACACTGAAGCTTTCTTT

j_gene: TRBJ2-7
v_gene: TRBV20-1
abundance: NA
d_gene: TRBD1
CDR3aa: CSASQGAGSYEQYF
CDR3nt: TGCAGTGCTTCGCAGGGGGCGGGCTCCTACGAGCAGTACTTC

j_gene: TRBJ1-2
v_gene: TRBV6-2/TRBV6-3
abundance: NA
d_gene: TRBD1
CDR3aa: CASSLYRGGSYYGYTF
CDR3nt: TGTGCCAGCAGTTTGTACAGGGGGGGATCGTACTATGGCTACACCTTC

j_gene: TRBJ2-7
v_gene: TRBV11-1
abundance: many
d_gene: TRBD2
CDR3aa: CASSSVAGSPYEQYF
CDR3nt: TGTGCCAGCAGCTCAGTAGCGGGATCCCCCTACGAGCAGTACTTC

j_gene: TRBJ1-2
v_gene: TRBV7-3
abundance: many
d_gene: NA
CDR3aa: CASSLNGLDGYTF
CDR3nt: TGTGCCAGCAGCTTAAACGGCCTTGATGGCTACACCTTC